This T cell receptor (beta chain) came from a study of blood T cell repertoires in COVID-19. This clone was found a few times. With V trimmed by 7 bases and J by 4 bases, 3 bases remained unmatched. This CDR3 has 13 residues. The germline V gene encodes CDR1 MNHEY and CDR2 SVGAGI. This table comes from immunoSEQ multiplex PCR, and its TCRdb copy is limited to in-frame clones, with some not included. There are 150,000 to 200,000 clones in the sample; about 88% occur only once, and approximately 18% lies in the top ten. This TCR was recovered from a woman over 75 with acute or convalescent COVID-19. The chain employs TRBV6-5 and TRBJ1-3; 8 bases fit TRBD1. The sample was peripheral blood. The DNA for the CDR3 is TGTGCCAGCATTTGGGACAGGGGAAACACCATATATTTT. Protein: CASIWDRGNTIYF.